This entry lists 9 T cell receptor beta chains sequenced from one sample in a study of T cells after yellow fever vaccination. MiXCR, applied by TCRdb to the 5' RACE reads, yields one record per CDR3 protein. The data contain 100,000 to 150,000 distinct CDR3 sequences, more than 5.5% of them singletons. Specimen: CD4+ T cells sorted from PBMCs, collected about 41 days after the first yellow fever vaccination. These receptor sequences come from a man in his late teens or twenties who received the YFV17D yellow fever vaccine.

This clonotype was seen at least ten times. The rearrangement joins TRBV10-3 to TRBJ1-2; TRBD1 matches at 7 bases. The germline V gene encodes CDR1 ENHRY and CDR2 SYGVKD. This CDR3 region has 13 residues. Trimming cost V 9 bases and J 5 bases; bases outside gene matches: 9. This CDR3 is CAMGTDDSYGYTF. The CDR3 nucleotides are TGTGCCATGGGGACAGACGATTCTTATGGCTACACCTTC.

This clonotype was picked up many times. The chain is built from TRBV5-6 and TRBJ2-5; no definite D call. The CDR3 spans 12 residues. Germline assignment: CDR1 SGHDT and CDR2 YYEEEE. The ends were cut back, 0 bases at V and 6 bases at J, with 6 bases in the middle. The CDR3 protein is CASSLGLKTQYF. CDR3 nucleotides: TGTGCCAGCAGCTTGGGCCTGAAGACCCAGTACTTC.

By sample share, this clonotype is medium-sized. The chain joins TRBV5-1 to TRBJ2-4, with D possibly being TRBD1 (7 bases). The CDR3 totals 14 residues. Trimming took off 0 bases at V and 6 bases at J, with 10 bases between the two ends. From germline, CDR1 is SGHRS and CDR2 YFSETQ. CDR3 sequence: CASSLGQGGNIQYF. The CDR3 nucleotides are TGCGCCAGCAGCTTGGGCCAGGGGGGAAACATTCAGTACTTC. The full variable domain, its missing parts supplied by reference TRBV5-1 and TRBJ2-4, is KAGVTQTPRYLIKTRGQQVTLSCSPISGHRSVSWYQQTPGQGLQFLFEYFSETQRNKGNFPGRFSGRQFSNSRSEMNVSTLELGDSALYLCASSLGQGGNIQYFGAGTRLSVL.

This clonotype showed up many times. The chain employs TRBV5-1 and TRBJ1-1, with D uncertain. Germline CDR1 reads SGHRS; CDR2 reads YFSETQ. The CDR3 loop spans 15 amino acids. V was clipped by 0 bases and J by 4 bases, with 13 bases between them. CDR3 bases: TGCGCCAGCAGCTTGGCAGCCCTGGCGGGCACTGAAGCTTTCTTT. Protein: CASSLAALAGTEAFF.

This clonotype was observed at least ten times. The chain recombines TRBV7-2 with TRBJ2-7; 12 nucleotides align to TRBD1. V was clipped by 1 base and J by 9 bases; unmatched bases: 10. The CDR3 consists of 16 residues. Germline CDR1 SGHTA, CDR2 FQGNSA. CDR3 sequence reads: CASSLVGTGGRGGQYF. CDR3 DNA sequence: TGTGCCAGCAGCTTAGTGGGGACAGGGGGCCGGGGGGGGCAGTACTTC.

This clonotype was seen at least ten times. The CDR3 here is CAIRNGQGSPDTQYF. CDR3 nucleotides: TGTGCCATCAGGAACGGACAGGGGAGCCCAGATACGCAGTATTTT. The rearrangement joins TRBV10-3 to TRBJ2-3; TRBD1 agrees at 9 bases. The CDR3 runs 15 residues. The V gene end was trimmed by 6 bases and the J gene end by 4 bases; junction bases not matched to a gene: 8. Germline values: CDR1 ENHRY, CDR2 SYGVKD.

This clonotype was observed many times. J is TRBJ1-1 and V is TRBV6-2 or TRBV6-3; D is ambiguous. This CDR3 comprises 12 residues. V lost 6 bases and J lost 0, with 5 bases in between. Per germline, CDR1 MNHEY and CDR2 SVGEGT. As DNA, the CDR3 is TGTGCCAGCAGACGTTTGAACACTGAAGCTTTCTTT. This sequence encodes CASRRLNTEAFF.

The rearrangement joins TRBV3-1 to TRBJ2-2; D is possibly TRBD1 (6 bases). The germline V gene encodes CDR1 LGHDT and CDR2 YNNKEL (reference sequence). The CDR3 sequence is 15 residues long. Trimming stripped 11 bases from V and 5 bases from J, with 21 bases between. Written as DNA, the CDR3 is TGTGCCTCCACCTTACCACAGGGCGAGACCGGGGAGCTGTTTTTT. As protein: CASTLPQGETGELFF.

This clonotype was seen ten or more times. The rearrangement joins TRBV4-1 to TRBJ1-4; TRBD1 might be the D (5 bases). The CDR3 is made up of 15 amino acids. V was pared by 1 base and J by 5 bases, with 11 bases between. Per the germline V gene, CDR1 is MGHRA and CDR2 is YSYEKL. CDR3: CASSQAGLPNEKLFF. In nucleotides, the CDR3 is TGCGCCAGCAGCCAAGCGGGACTGCCGAATGAAAAACTGTTTTTT.